This record looks at one T cell receptor beta chain sequence and its context. CDR3 length: 15 amino acids. The V gene end was trimmed by 4 bases and the J gene end by 3 bases; junction bases not matched to a gene: 7. Germline-derived CDR1 and CDR2 are SGHDN and FVKESK. After extraction with the RNeasy kit, about 0.45 to 1 ug of the RNA was reverse transcribed using random hexamers. A multiplex approach, immunoSEQ multiplex PCR, amplified TCR beta CDR3 across 54 Vbeta and 13 Jbeta. One entry per CDR3 protein, called by TCRdb with MiXCR from the immunoSEQ multiplex PCR reads. The table shows more than 95,000 distinct CDR3 sequences, with over 85% occurring only once. This entry is derived from a study of CD8 T cells in Susac syndrome.

V gene TRBV14 combines with J gene TRBJ2-7, with 9 bases that match TRBD1. The sequenced material came from CD8+ T cells from PBMCs. The sequence was collected from a human donor with multiple sclerosis. The CDR3 here is CASSPRDRAGYEQYF. The DNA for the CDR3 is TGTGCCAGCAGCCCAAGGGACAGGGCAGGCTACGAGCAGTACTTC.